The next 8 T cell receptor beta chains were all read from a single sample in a study of T-cell reconstitution after alpha-beta-depleted transplantation in children. Preparation of the TCRbeta library was carried out with unique molecular identifiers. TCRdb re-called the PCR reads with MiXCR, one entry per CDR3 protein. The sample yields about 870,000 distinct CDR3 sequences, roughly 15% seen once. The material was PBMCs, mostly from graft donor cells, obtained 360 days after TCRalphabeta/CD19-depleted stem cell transplant. These receptors were collected from a male patient between 10 and 17 years old who had a stem cell transplant for acute lymphoblastic leukemia, so the T cells may come from the graft donor.

This clonotype was observed a few times. V and J are TRBV5-6 and TRBJ2-1; no reliable D call. There are 15 residues in the CDR3. The germline V gene has CDR1 SGHDT and CDR2 YYEEEE. V was clipped by 5 bases and J by 0 bases, with 12 bases between them. Written as DNA, the CDR3 is TGTGCCAGCAGGACCGAGAGAGTCTCCTACAATGAGCAGTTCTTC. Its protein is CASRTERVSYNEQFF. Full variable domain (rest looked up from reference TRBV5-6 and TRBJ2-1): DAGVTQSPTHLIKTRGQQVTLRCSPKSGHDTVSWYQQALGQGPQFIFQYYEEEERQRGNFPDRFSGHQFPNYSSELNVNALLLGDSALYLCASRTERVSYNEQFFGPGTRLTVL.

The DNA of the CDR3 is TGTGCCAGCAGCCCCATGGGCGGGAGGTTCACCGGGGAGCTGTTTTTT. Translation gives CASSPMGGRFTGELFF. This rearrangement joins TRBV11-2 to TRBJ2-2; 8 bases map to TRBD2. The germline gives CDR1 SGHAT, CDR2 FQNNGV. Losses at the gene ends were 5 bases for V and 4 bases for J; bases not matched to a gene: 9. This CDR3 has 16 amino acids. The full variable domain, its missing parts supplied by reference TRBV11-2 and TRBJ2-2, is EAGVAQSPRYKIIEKRQSVAFWCNPISGHATLYWYQQILGQGPKLLIQFQNNGVVDDSQLPKDRFSAERLKGVDSTLKIQPAKLEDSAVYLCASSPMGGRFTGELFFGEGSRLTVL.

This clonotype has just one count. At one of its ends the junction is not consistent with the germline gene, which may arise from a read error. The rearrangement joins TRBV3-1 to TRBJ2-5, with 7 bases aligning to TRBD1. The CDR3 is 15 residues long. Looked up from germline, CDR1 is LGHDT and CDR2 is YNNKEL (reference sequence). For the CDR3, the DNA is TGTGCCAGCAGCAAAGAAGAGGGGGCCAGAGAGACCCAGTACTTC. It codes for CASSKEEGARETQYF.

This clonotype has just a few counts. The V and J genes are TRBV12-3 or TRBV12-4 and TRBJ2-7; 13 bases fit TRBD2. CDR3 length: 19 residues. V trimming: 5 bases; J trimming: 4 bases; junction bases outside the gene matches: 17. The CDR3 DNA reads as TGTGCCAGCAGTGTCGGACTAGCGGGAGCTTGGCGCGATCGGTACGAGCAGTACTTC. Translated: CASSVGLAGAWRDRYEQYF.

This clonotype was seen once. The genes are TRBV2 and TRBJ2-1, with 10 bases fitting TRBD1. The CDR3 is 14 residues long. The germline V gene encodes CDR1 SNHLY and CDR2 FYNNEI. Trimming at V came to 6 bases and at J to 12 bases, leaving 11 bases not matched to a gene. For the CDR3, the DNA is TGTGCCAGCAGCCGGACAGGGGGAGACGTCGGGCAGTTCTTC. It translates to CASSRTGGDVGQFF.

J is TRBJ2-5 and V is TRBV3-1, with D tentatively TRBD1 or TRBD2 (6 bases each). The length of the CDR3 is 16 residues. The V end lost 0 bases, the J end lost 7 bases, and 18 bases lay between the germline ends. Germline V lookup: CDR1 LGHDT, CDR2 YNNKEL (reference sequence). The CDR3: CASSQDRGTGVRTQYF. Written as DNA, the CDR3 is TGTGCCAGCAGCCAAGATAGGGGGACTGGCGTACGGACCCAGTACTTC.

This clonotype appeared a few times. This chain uses TRBV4-2 with TRBJ2-1, with 11 bases that match TRBD2. This CDR3 contains 17 residues. Germline CDR1 LGHNA, CDR2 YNFKEQ. Unmatched junction bases numbered 5, after V lost 4 bases and J lost 0 bases. As DNA, the CDR3 is TGTGCCAGCAGCCTACCGGGACTAGCGGACTCCTACAATGAGCAGTTCTTC. Residues: CASSLPGLADSYNEQFF.

The chain has TRBV5-1 and TRBJ2-1; 9 nucleotides align to TRBD2. Germline loops: CDR1 SGHRS, CDR2 YFSETQ. This CDR3 has 18 amino acids. V lost 1 base to trimming and J lost 4 bases; unmatched junction nucleotides: 12. In DNA, the CDR3 is TGCGCCAGCAGCTTGACCCTTTTACTAGCGGGTTCGTACAATGAGCAGTTCTTC. Its protein product is CASSLTLLLAGSYNEQFF.